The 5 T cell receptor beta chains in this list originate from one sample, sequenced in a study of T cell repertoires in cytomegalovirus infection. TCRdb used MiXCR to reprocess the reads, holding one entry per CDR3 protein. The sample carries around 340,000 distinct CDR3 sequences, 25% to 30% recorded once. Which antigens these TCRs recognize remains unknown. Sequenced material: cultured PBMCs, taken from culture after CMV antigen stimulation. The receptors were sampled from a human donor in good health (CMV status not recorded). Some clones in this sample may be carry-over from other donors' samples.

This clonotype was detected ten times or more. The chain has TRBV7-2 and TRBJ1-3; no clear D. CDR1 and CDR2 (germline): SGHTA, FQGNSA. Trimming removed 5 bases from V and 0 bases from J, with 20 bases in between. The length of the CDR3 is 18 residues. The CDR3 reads CASSLRIGGSPSGNTIYF. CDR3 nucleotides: TGTGCCAGCAGCCTTAGAATAGGAGGGAGTCCCTCTGGAAACACCATATATTTT.

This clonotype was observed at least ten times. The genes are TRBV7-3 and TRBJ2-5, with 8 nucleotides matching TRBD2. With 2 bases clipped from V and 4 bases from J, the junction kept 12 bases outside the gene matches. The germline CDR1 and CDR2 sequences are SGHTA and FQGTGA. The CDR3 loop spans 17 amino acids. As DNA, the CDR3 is TGTGCCAGCAGCTTAGGCCTAAACGGGGGGGCCGGAGAGACCCAGTACTTC. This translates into CASSLGLNGGAGETQYF. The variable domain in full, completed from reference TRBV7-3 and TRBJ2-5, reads GAGVSQTPSNKVTEKGKYVELRCDPISGHTALYWYRQSLGQGPEFLIYFQGTGAADDSGLPNDRFFAVRPEGSVSTLKIQRTERGDSAVYLCASSLGLNGGAGETQYFGPGTRLLVL.

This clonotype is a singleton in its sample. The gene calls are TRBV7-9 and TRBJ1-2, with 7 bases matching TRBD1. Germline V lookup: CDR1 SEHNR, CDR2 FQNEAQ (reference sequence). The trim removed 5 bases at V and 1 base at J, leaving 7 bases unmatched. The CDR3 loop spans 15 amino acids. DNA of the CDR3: TGTGCCAGCAGCGGGGGACAGTCATTTAACTATGGCTACACCTTC. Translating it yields CASSGGQSFNYGYTF.

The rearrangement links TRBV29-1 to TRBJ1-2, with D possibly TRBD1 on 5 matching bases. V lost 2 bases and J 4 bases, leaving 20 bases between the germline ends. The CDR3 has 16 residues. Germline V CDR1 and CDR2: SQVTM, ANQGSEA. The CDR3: CSVEMMGRGRSYGYTF. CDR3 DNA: TGCAGCGTTGAAATGATGGGGAGGGGACGGAGCTATGGCTACACCTTC.

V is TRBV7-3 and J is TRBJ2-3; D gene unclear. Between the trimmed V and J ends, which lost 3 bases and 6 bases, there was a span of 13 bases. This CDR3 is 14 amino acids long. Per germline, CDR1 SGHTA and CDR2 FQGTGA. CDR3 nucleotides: TGTGCCAGCAGCTTCAACATGGGTGCGGATACGCAGTATTTT. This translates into CASSFNMGADTQYF.